This passage covers 26 T cell receptor beta chains from one sample sequenced in a study of blood T cell repertoires in COVID-19. Clones were read by immunoSEQ multiplex PCR, and TCRdb kept only the in-frame ones, dropping some. Among over 100,000 clones listed, about 70% were seen once. The sample was peripheral blood. These receptors originate from a woman in her 70s with acute or convalescent COVID-19.

The chain links TRBV27 to TRBJ1-5; 7 bases are shared with TRBD1. Unmatched junction bases numbered 8, after V lost 5 bases and J lost 7 bases. Germline V gives CDR1 MNHEY, CDR2 SMNVEV (reference sequence). CDR3 length: 14 residues. CDR3 loop: CASSTRQGRQPQHF. CDR3 DNA sequence: TGTGCCAGCAGTACAAGACAGGGTAGACAGCCCCAGCATTTT.

The chain has TRBV29-1 and TRBJ1-2; 10 bases agree with TRBD1. Germline loops: CDR1 SQVTM, CDR2 ANQGSEA. V was clipped by 7 bases and J by 3 bases; unmatched bases: 11. This CDR3 has 15 amino acids. For the CDR3, the DNA is TGCAGCGGATCCGGGACAGGGGAAGGCCACTATGGCTACACCTTC. This codes for CSGSGTGEGHYGYTF.

The CDR3: CASSQLDRLDGEKLFF. DNA for the CDR3: TGTGCCAGCAGCCAGTTGGACAGGCTGGATGGGGAAAAACTGTTTTTT. V gene TRBV3-1 (or the pseudogene TRBV3-2) combines with J gene TRBJ1-4, with 7 positions matching TRBD1. V was pared by 3 bases and J by 8 bases, with 12 bases of the junction left unmatched. The CDR3 is 16 amino acids. Germline loops: CDR1 LGHDT, CDR2 YNNKEL (reference sequence).

V is TRBV2 and J is TRBJ2-7; 10 bases fit TRBD1. The V segment lost 6 bases and the J segment 5 bases; nucleotides outside the gene matches: 7. This CDR3 comprises 14 residues. In germline, CDR1 is SNHLY, CDR2 FYNNEI. Here the CDR3 DNA reads TGTGCCAGCAGAGACGACAGGGGGCTCGACGAGCAGTACTTC. Its protein is CASRDDRGLDEQYF.

This clone was seen only a few times. The genes are TRBV28 and TRBJ1-2; D gene unclear. Germline V gene lookup returns CDR1 MDHEN and CDR2 SYDVKM. This CDR3 region has 15 residues. V was clipped by 5 bases and J by 5 bases, with 18 bases between them. CDR3 bases: TGTGCCAGCAGTCCCCCGGGAGTCTATCGGTATGGCTACACCTTC. It is translated as CASSPPGVYRYGYTF.

The chain employs TRBV6-1 and TRBJ2-1; 14 bases are shared with TRBD2. Germline-derived CDR1 and CDR2 are MNHNS and SASEGT. The CDR3 runs 16 residues. The V segment lost 4 bases and the J segment 1 base; nucleotides outside the gene matches: 0. The CDR3 loop reads CASSGLAGGSYNEQFF. The CDR3, as DNA: TGTGCCAGCAGTGGACTAGCGGGGGGGTCCTACAATGAGCAGTTCTTC.

V usage is TRBV7-2 and J usage is TRBJ1-1; TRBD1 aligns across 8 bases. The CDR3 length is 14 residues. V shed 5 bases, J shed 4 bases, and the junction held 6 bases outside the gene matches. In germline, CDR1 is SGHTA, CDR2 FQGNSA. The CDR3 loop reads CASSIGTGTTEAFF. The DNA for the CDR3 is TGTGCCAGCAGCATAGGGACAGGAACCACTGAAGCTTTCTTT.

The chain combines TRBV3-1 (or the pseudogene TRBV3-2) with TRBJ1-2; no definite D call. The CDR3 runs to 15 residues. From germline, CDR1 is LGHDT and CDR2 YNNKEL (reference sequence). V lost 1 base and J 3 bases, leaving 12 bases between the germline ends. The CDR3 reads CASSQGAQTHYGYTF. The CDR3, as DNA: TGTGCCAGCAGCCAAGGGGCACAAACCCACTATGGCTACACCTTC.

This chain connects TRBV6-2 or TRBV6-3 to TRBJ2-1; 9 bases align to TRBD2. J lost 1 base, V lost 2 bases, and 9 bases had no gene match. The CDR3 has 18 residues. CDR1 and CDR2 from the germline V gene are MNHEY and SVGEGT. The CDR3 here is CASSYRSGGIFSYNEQFF. The CDR3 coding sequence is TGTGCCAGCAGTTACCGTAGCGGGGGTATTTTTTCCTACAATGAGCAGTTCTTC.

The chain carries TRBV19 and TRBJ2-2, with 8 positions matching TRBD1. The CDR3 length is 14 residues. The V and J ends lost 5 bases and 1 base, in that order; junction bases with no gene match: 0. CDR1 is LNHDA, CDR2 SQIVND, per germline (reference sequence). The CDR3 reads CASSDRGNTGELFF. The CDR3 region has the DNA TGTGCCAGTAGTGACAGGGGGAACACCGGGGAGCTGTTTTTT.

The chain combines TRBV5-1 with TRBJ1-2, with a weak D call TRBD1 (5 bases). CDR3 length equals 14 residues. Trimming cost V 2 bases and J 7 bases, with 15 bases left between them. CDR1 and CDR2 from the germline V gene are SGHRS and YFSETQ. The CDR3 region is CASSFGGAEGGYTF. CDR3 nucleotides: TGCGCCAGCAGCTTTGGTGGGGCGGAAGGTGGCTACACCTTC.

The chain has TRBV10-1 and TRBJ2-3; the match to TRBD2 covers 8 bases. Trimming removed 4 bases from V and 6 bases from J; junction bases left unmatched: 9. The germline V gene has CDR1 WNHNN and CDR2 SYGVQD (reference sequence). The CDR3 has 15 residues. The CDR3 DNA is TGCGCCAGCAGTGTAGCCGGGACTAGGGTGGATACGCAGTATTTT. As protein: CASSVAGTRVDTQYF.

This clone was found many times. In DNA form, the CDR3 reads TGTGCCAGCAGTTACCGGACTAGCGCGAGAACCGGGGAGCTGTTTTTT. Its translation is CASSYRTSARTGELFF. This chain joins TRBV6-5 and TRBJ2-2, with 9 positions matching TRBD2. The CDR3 has 16 residues. Trimming took 2 bases from V and 5 from J; bases not matched to a gene: 6. Germline V gene data show CDR1 as MNHEY and CDR2 as SVGAGI.

J is TRBJ2-1 and V is TRBV3-1 (or the pseudogene TRBV3-2); TRBD2 agrees at 9 bases. The CDR3 sequence is 21 residues long. CDR1 is LGHDT and CDR2 is YNNKEL in the germline V gene (reference sequence). V was clipped by 0 bases and J by 4 bases; unmatched bases: 19. CDR3 DNA: TGTGCCAGCAGCCAAGATGAAGGGCTAGCGGGGACATTTTGGGCATACAATGAGCAGTTCTTC. Translation gives CASSQDEGLAGTFWAYNEQFF.

The rearrangement joins TRBV10-3 to TRBJ1-2; D is perhaps TRBD1 (6 bases). CDR3 length: 14 amino acids. With 9 bases removed from V and 5 bases from J, the gap between germline ends came to 19 bases. The germline gives CDR1 ENHRY, CDR2 SYGVKD. The CDR3 spells CAIIDTPQGYGYTF. In nucleotides, the CDR3 is TGTGCCATTATAGACACACCCCAGGGGTATGGCTACACCTTC.

The chain recombines TRBV9 with TRBJ2-3, with 8 bases aligning to TRBD2. The V gene's germline CDR1 is SGDLS and CDR2 YYNGEE. The CDR3 is 15 amino acids. Trimming removed 0 bases from V and 2 bases from J; junction bases left unmatched: 2. In DNA form, the CDR3 reads TGTGCCAGCAGCGTAGGCGGGGGGTTCACAGATACGCAGTATTTT. It encodes CASSVGGGFTDTQYF.

The CDR3 DNA follows: TGTGCCAGCAGTGAAGCGGGGACAGGGTCGTACGAGCAGTACTTC. Its translation is CASSEAGTGSYEQYF. The chain joins TRBV2 to TRBJ2-7, with 9 bases fitting TRBD1. In germline, CDR1 is SNHLY, CDR2 FYNNEI. This CDR3 region has 15 residues. The trim removed 0 bases at V and 4 bases at J, leaving 4 bases unmatched.

This rearrangement joins TRBV6-1 to TRBJ2-7, with D possibly matching TRBD1 (6 bases). V was shortened by 2 bases and J by 4 bases, with 15 bases between the two germline ends. CDR1 MNHNS and CDR2 SASEGT come from the germline V gene. The CDR3 has 15 residues. The CDR3, as DNA: TGTGCCAGCAGTGAAAAGACAGGAGGAAAATACGAGCAGTACTTC. It yields the protein CASSEKTGGKYEQYF.

The V call is TRBV19, the J call TRBJ1-2, with 7 bases identical to TRBD1. Germline-derived CDR1 and CDR2 are LNHDA and SQIVND (reference sequence). Trimming removed 7 bases from V and 0 bases from J; junction bases left unmatched: 5. This CDR3 is built from 14 residues. CDR3 sequence (DNA): TGTGCCAGTACTGACAGGGCCTCTAACTATGGCTACACCTTC. Its protein is CASTDRASNYGYTF.

This chain joins TRBV11-2 and TRBJ2-1; D ambiguous. Germline V lookup: CDR1 SGHAT, CDR2 FQNNGV. V lost 10 bases and J 6 bases, leaving 19 bases between the germline ends. This CDR3 comprises 14 residues. Here the CDR3 DNA reads TGTGCCACCAAAAGTGACTCCCCCCGCAATGAGCAGTTCTTC. The encoded protein is CATKSDSPRNEQFF.

V gene TRBV19 combines with J gene TRBJ2-1; TRBD1 matches 9 bases. V shed 3 bases, J shed 0 bases, and the junction held 3 bases outside the gene matches. Germline-derived CDR1 and CDR2 are LNHDA and SQIVND (reference sequence). The CDR3 length is 16 residues. The CDR3 sequence: CASSIQTGGSYNEQFF. For the CDR3, the DNA is TGTGCCAGTAGTATCCAGACAGGGGGCTCCTACAATGAGCAGTTCTTC.

This clone appeared a single time. A read error may produce the germline difference seen at one junction end. V is TRBV28 and J is TRBJ2-7; TRBD1 matches at 9 bases. The CDR3 extends over 15 amino acids. Per the germline V gene, CDR1 is MDHEN and CDR2 is SYDVKM. CDR3 sequence (DNA): TGTGCCAGCAGTCCACCAGGGACAGGGCTAAACGAGCTGTACTTC. Amino acids: CASSPPGTGLNELYF.

The gene calls are TRBV2 and TRBJ2-6; 7 bases align to TRBD2. The germline V gene has CDR1 SNHLY and CDR2 FYNNEI. The length of the CDR3 is 17 residues. CDR3 DNA: TGTGCAAAGCAGAACGGGAGGCAGAACTCTGGGGCCAACGTCCTGACTTTC. This sequence encodes CAKQNGRQNSGANVLTF.

This clone was seen more than once but under ten times. This CDR3 reads CATSVVGTSGSYNEQFF. In DNA, the CDR3 is TGTGCCACCAGTGTGGTAGGTACTAGCGGGAGCTACAATGAGCAGTTCTTC. J is TRBJ2-1 and V is TRBV24-1; 11 positions agree with TRBD2. CDR1 is KGHDR, CDR2 SFDVKD, per germline. This CDR3 contains 17 residues. The V gene end was trimmed by 5 bases and the J gene end by 3 bases; junction bases not matched to a gene: 8.

V usage is TRBV7-2 and J usage is TRBJ2-3; 10 bases match TRBD2. The germline gives CDR1 SGHTA, CDR2 FQGNSA. The length of the CDR3 is 16 residues. V shed 6 bases and J 2 bases; nucleotides not matched to a gene: 8. In nucleotides, the CDR3 is TGTGCCAGCAGGATCGGGAGCGGGGGGGACACAGATACGCAGTATTTT. It translates to CASRIGSGGDTDTQYF.

The chain couples TRBV5-5 to TRBJ2-5; tentative D call: TRBD2 (5 bases). Trimming shortened V by 7 bases and J by 2 bases, and 12 bases separated the two germline ends. The CDR3 covers 13 residues. Germline V gives CDR1 SGHKS, CDR2 YYEKEE (reference sequence). Here the CDR3 reads CASLGSYQETQYF. The DNA of the CDR3 is TGTGCCAGCCTTGGGAGCTATCAAGAGACCCAGTACTTC.